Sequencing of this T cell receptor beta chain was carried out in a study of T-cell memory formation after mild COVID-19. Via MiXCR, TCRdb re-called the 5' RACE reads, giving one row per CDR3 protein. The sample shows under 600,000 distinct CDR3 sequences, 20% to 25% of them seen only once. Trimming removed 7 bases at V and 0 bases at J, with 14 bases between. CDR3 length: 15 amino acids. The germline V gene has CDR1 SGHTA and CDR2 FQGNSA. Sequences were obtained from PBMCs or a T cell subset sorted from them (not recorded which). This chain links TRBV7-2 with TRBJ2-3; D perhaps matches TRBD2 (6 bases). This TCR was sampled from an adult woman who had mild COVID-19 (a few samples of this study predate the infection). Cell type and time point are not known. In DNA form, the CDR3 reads TGTGCCAGCACCCGTCGAAGCGGGAGCACAGATACGCAGTATTTT. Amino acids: CASTRRSGSTDTQYF.